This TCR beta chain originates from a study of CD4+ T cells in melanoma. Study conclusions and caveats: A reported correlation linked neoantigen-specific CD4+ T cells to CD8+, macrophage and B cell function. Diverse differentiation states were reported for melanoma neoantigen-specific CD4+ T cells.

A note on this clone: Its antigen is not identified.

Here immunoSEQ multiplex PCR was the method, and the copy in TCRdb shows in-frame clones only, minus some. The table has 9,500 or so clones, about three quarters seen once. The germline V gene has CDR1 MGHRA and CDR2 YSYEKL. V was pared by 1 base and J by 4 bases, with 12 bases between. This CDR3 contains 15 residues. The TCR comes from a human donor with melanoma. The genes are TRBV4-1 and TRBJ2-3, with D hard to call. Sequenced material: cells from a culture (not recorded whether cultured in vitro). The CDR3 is CASSQGRSPADTQYF. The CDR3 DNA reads TGCGCCAGCAGCCAAGGTCGGTCGCCCGCAGATACGCAGTATTTT.